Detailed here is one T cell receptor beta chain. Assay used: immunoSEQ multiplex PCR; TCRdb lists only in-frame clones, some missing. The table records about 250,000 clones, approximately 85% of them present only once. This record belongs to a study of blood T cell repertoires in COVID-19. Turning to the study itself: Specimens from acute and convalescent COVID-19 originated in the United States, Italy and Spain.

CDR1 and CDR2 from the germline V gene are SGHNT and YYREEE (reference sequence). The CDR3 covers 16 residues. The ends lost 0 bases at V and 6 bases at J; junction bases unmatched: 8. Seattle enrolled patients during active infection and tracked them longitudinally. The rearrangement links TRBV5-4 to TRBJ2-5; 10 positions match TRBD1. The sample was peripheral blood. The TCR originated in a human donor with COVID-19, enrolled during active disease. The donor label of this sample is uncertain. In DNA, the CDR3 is TGTGCCAGCAGCTTGGCTACCTGGGACAGGGGTAAGACCCAGTACTTC. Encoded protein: CASSLATWDRGKTQYF. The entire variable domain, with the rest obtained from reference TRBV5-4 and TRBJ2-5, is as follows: ETGVTQSPTHLIKTRGQQVTLRCSSQSGHNTVSWYQQALGQGPQFIFQYYREEENGRGNFPPRFSGLQFPNYSSELNVNALELDDSALYLCASSLATWDRGKTQYFGPGTRLLVL.